The 2 T cell receptor beta chains below were found in one sample sequenced in a study of regulatory T cells in long-lasting Graves disease. Specified time point: newly diagnosed GD, antithyroid drugs for less than 3 months. PBMCs provided the RNA from which the TCR library was made. HTBI primers from iRepertoire and Arm-PCR of CDR3 regions yielded the TCR beta libraries. TCRdb called the multiplex PCR reads again in MiXCR, with one record for every CDR3 protein. The sample consists of fewer than 400,000 distinct CDR3 sequences, 18% of them appearing once. The specimen was peripheral blood mononuclear cells (PBMCs), collected at new diagnosis, from a patient treated with antithyroid drugs. Every receptor here comes from a female donor with Graves disease.

Concerning this clonotype: This sequence may be a read error, since a much larger clone differs from it by one base. The V and J genes are TRBV6-9 and TRBJ2-4; D is uncertain. There are 15 residues in the CDR3. The germline V gene encodes CDR1 MNHGY and CDR2 SVAAGI. The CDR3: CASSYPALAKNTQYF. The CDR3 coding sequence is TGTGCCAGCAGTTACCCGGCACTGGCCAAAAACACTCAGTACTTC.

This clonotype was recorded at least ten times. This chain joins TRBV6-1 and TRBJ1-3, with D unclear. The CDR3 has 13 amino acids. V was cut by 2 bases and J by 6 bases, with 8 bases left in between. CDR1 MNHNS and CDR2 SASEGT come from the germline V gene. The CDR3 reads CASSENSQNTIYF. The CDR3 coding sequence is TGTGCCAGCAGTGAAAACAGTCAAAACACCATATATTTT.